This paragraph covers one TCR beta chain sequence. The data derive from a study of OX40 agonist ivuxolimab in advanced cancers. Study summary: Three patients, one with hepatocellular carcinoma and two with cutaneous melanoma, responded partially.

Germline V gene lookup returns CDR1 LGHNA and CDR2 YSLEER. The CDR3 length is 17 residues. Trimming at V came to 0 bases and at J to 3 bases, leaving 10 bases not matched to a gene. TCRdb's copy holds only in-frame clones and misses some; the assay was immunoSEQ multiplex PCR. The table has about 69,000 clones, 80% to 90% seen once; the top ten hold around 6.9%. The sequence derives from an adult with an advanced solid tumor such as melanoma, head and neck, liver or kidney cancer. The V gene is TRBV4-3, the J gene TRBJ1-1, with 7 bases matching TRBD1. The material sequenced was CD4+ or CD8+ T cells sorted from blood, taken in a trial of the OX40 agonist ivuxolimab. The CDR3 sequence is CASSQDGGGARDTEAFF. The CDR3 nucleotides read TGCGCCAGCAGCCAAGATGGAGGGGGCGCGAGGGACACTGAAGCTTTCTTT.